This T cell receptor (beta chain) derives from a study of shared clonotypes between healthy human individuals. Here immunoSEQ multiplex PCR was the method, and the copy in TCRdb shows in-frame clones only, minus some. The repertoire holds fewer than 2.5 million clones, with 93% as singletons. As for this clone: Antigen unknown.

Trimming pared 2 bases from V and 7 bases from J, leaving 12 bases between. There are 14 residues in the CDR3. The V gene's germline CDR1 is SGHTA and CDR2 FQGNSA. Study-level points and caveats: Genetic and exposure-history diversity was limited by the small donor number.

The TCR sequence derives from a man younger than 35 in good health. Some clones in this sample may be carry-over from other donors' samples. Sequenced sample: naive CD4+ T cells from PBMCs. Subset reported: CD45RA+ positively selected. The chain employs TRBV7-2 and TRBJ2-4, with D perhaps matching TRBD1 or TRBD2 (5 bases each). Here the CDR3 reads CASSLLPRGNIQYF. CDR3 DNA sequence: TGTGCCAGCAGCTTACTTCCGAGGGGCAACATTCAGTACTTC.